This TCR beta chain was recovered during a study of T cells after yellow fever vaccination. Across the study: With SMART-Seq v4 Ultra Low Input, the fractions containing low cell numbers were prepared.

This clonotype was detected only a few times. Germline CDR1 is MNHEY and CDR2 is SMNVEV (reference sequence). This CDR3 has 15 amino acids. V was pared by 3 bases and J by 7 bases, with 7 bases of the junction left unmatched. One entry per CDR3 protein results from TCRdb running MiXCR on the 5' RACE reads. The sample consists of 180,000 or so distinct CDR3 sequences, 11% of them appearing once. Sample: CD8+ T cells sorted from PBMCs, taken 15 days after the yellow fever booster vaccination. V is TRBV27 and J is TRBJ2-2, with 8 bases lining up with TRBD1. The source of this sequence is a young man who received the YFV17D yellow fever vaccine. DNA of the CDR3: TGTGCCAGCAGTTTTGACAGGGGTACCGACGGGGAGCTGTTTTTT. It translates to CASSFDRGTDGELFF.